The 29 T cell receptor beta chains reported below all come from one sample, sequenced in a study of blood T cell repertoires in COVID-19. Clones were read by immunoSEQ multiplex PCR, and TCRdb kept only the in-frame ones, dropping some. The sample comprises more than 350,000 clones, 80% to 90% of which are singletons, and about 10% rests with the top ten. Specimen: peripheral blood. The source of these receptors is a woman under 40 with COVID-19, enrolled during active disease.

This clone was seen more than once but under ten times. The chain has TRBV27 and TRBJ1-1; no firm D call. V was pared by 2 bases and J by 2 bases, with 12 bases between. The germline gives CDR1 MNHEY, CDR2 SMNVEV (reference sequence). The CDR3 is 15 amino acids. Written as DNA, the CDR3 is TGTGCCAGCAGTTTAGGACGGGGAAAAAACACTGAAGCTTTCTTT. Its translation: CASSLGRGKNTEAFF.

The CDR3: CASSHHAGGYTGELFF. The CDR3 DNA sequence: TGTGCCAGCAGCCATCACGCGGGAGGGTACACCGGGGAGCTGTTTTTT. The V call is TRBV4-2, the J call TRBJ2-2; 9 positions agree with TRBD2. V lost 3 bases and J lost 3; bases outside the gene matches: 5. The germline gives CDR1 LGHNA, CDR2 YNFKEQ. This CDR3 spans 16 amino acids.

V gene TRBV5-1 combines with J gene TRBJ2-7; D possibly corresponds to TRBD1 (6 bases). CDR1 and CDR2 (germline): SGHRS, YFSETQ. The V end lost 0 bases, the J end lost 5 bases, and 15 bases lay between the germline ends. This CDR3 has 15 amino acids. The CDR3 nucleotides read TGCGCCAGCAGCTTGGCGCACAGGGAAACGGACGAGCAGTACTTC. It is translated as CASSLAHRETDEQYF.

V gene TRBV27 combines with J gene TRBJ2-1; D gene ambiguous. Trimming cost V 1 base and J 5 bases, with 9 bases left between them. Germline loops: CDR1 MNHEY, CDR2 SMNVEV (reference sequence). The CDR3 runs 14 residues. The DNA for the CDR3 is TGTGCCAGCAGTTTATTTGGGCCCCACAATGAGCAGTTCTTC. Its translation is CASSLFGPHNEQFF.

The J gene is TRBJ1-2, the V gene TRBV5-5; unclear D gene. Germline loops: CDR1 SGHKS, CDR2 YYEKEE (reference sequence). Trimming cost V 4 bases and J 2 bases, with 15 bases left between them. The CDR3 contains 15 residues. The CDR3 here is CASSPDPGSNYGYTF. CDR3 DNA: TGTGCCAGCAGCCCCGACCCAGGAAGCAACTATGGCTACACCTTC.

V gene TRBV19 combines with J gene TRBJ2-3; 10 bases are a match to TRBD2. The CDR3 is 14 amino acids. J lost 5 bases, V lost 5 bases, and 4 bases had no gene match. CDR1 and CDR2 from the germline V gene are LNHDA and SQIVND (reference sequence). CDR3 sequence reads: CASSSGTSEDTQYF. The CDR3 bases are TGTGCCAGTAGTTCCGGGACTAGCGAAGATACGCAGTATTTT. The complete variable domain, with remaining parts taken from reference TRBV19 and TRBJ2-3, reads DGGITQSPKYLFRKEGQNVTLSCEQNLNHDAMYWYRQDPGQGLRLIYYSQIVNDFQKGDIAEGYSVSREKKESFPLTVTSAQKNPTAFYLCASSSGTSEDTQYFGPGTRLTVL.

This chain links TRBV18 with TRBJ1-5; D might be TRBD1 (5 bases). The CDR3 totals 13 residues. The germline gives CDR1 KGHSH, CDR2 LQKENI. The ends were cut back, 5 bases at V and 5 bases at J, with 10 bases in the middle. Written as DNA, the CDR3 is TGTGCCAGCTCATTAGGGGTTGATCAGCCCCAGCATTTT. It is translated as CASSLGVDQPQHF.

Details on this clone: Its ends do not fully match the called genes, so a read error is possible. V gene TRBV28 combines with J gene TRBJ2-2; 11 bases align to TRBD1. CDR3 length: 12 residues. The germline CDR1 and CDR2 sequences are MDHEN and SYDVKM. As DNA, the CDR3 is TGTGCCAGCAGATCCGGGACAGGGGGGCTGTTTTTT. Translating it yields CASRSGTGGLFF.

A single count supports this clone. The chain has TRBV7-9 and TRBJ2-2; 7 bases align to TRBD2. The CDR3 loop spans 17 amino acids. V lost 1 base and J lost 6; bases outside the gene matches: 11. Germline V gives CDR1 SEHNR, CDR2 FQNEAQ (reference sequence). CDR3 sequence (DNA): TGTGCCAGCAGCTTAGTCGGGCTAGCGGACTCGGCCGGGGAGCTGTTTTTT. Its translation: CASSLVGLADSAGELFF.

The chain carries TRBV3-1 (or the pseudogene TRBV3-2) and TRBJ1-4, with 8 bases fitting TRBD1. Germline V gene data show CDR1 as LGHDT and CDR2 as YNNKEL (reference sequence). The CDR3 runs 14 residues. The V segment lost 1 base and the J segment 5 bases; nucleotides outside the gene matches: 0. This CDR3 is CASSQGQGNEKLFF. CDR3 DNA sequence: TGTGCCAGCAGCCAAGGACAGGGGAATGAAAAACTGTTTTTT.

This chain links TRBV28 with TRBJ2-5, with D perhaps TRBD1 (5 bases). Germline V gene sequence: CDR1 MDHEN, CDR2 SYDVKM. The CDR3 is 18 amino acids. The ends were cut back, 7 bases at V and 2 bases at J, with 26 bases in the middle. CDR3 sequence reads: CASNKNLFSGRVQETQYF. In nucleotides, the CDR3 is TGTGCCAGCAATAAAAATCTCTTCTCGGGCAGGGTACAAGAGACCCAGTACTTC.

The chain employs TRBV2 and TRBJ1-2; 10 nucleotides align to TRBD1. The CDR3 has 16 amino acids. From germline, CDR1 is SNHLY and CDR2 FYNNEI. Trimming took 6 bases from V and 8 from J; bases not matched to a gene: 15. CDR3 DNA: TGTGCCAGCAGCGGAAGCCGGTGGACAGGGGGTGAAGGCTACACCTTC. It specifies CASSGSRWTGGEGYTF. The full variable domain, its missing parts supplied by reference TRBV2 and TRBJ1-2, is EPEVTQTPSHQVTQMGQEVILRCVPISNHLYFYWYRQILGQKVEFLVSFYNNEISEKSEIFDDQFSVERPDGSNFTLKIRSTKLEDSAMYFCASSGSRWTGGEGYTFGSGTRLTVV.

With respect to this clone: A junction end diverges from the germline sequence, so it may reflect a read error. CDR3 loop: CASSRQGGSNHPQHF. In DNA, the CDR3 is TGTGCCAGCAGCCGACAGGGTGGGAGCAATCATCCCCAGCATTTT. This chain links TRBV2 with TRBJ1-5, with 7 bases matching TRBD1. The CDR3 totals 15 residues. The germline V gene has CDR1 SNHLY and CDR2 FYNNEI. Using reference TRBV2 and TRBJ1-5 for the parts outside the CDR3, the full variable domain is EPEVTQTPSHQVTQMGQEVILRCVPISNHLYFYWYRQILGQKVEFLVSFYNNEISEKSEIFDDQFSVERPDGSNFTLKIRSTKLEDSAMYFCASSRQGGSNHPQHFGDGTRLSIL.

The CDR3 bases are TGTGCCAGCAGATCCCCACTCAGACAGTCTGGGGCCAACGTCCTGACTTTC. Translating it yields CASRSPLRQSGANVLTF. The chain has TRBV27 and TRBJ2-6; a possible D gene is TRBD1 (5 bases). From germline, CDR1 is MNHEY and CDR2 SMNVEV (reference sequence). The CDR3 runs to 17 residues. V lost 6 bases, J lost 1 base, and 16 bases lay in between. Based on the CDR3 plus reference TRBV27 and TRBJ2-6, the full variable domain is EAQVTQNPRYLITVTGKKLTVTCSQNMNHEYMSWYRQDPGLGLRQIYYSMNVEVTDKGDVPEGYKVSRKEKRNFPLILESPSPNQTSLYFCASRSPLRQSGANVLTFGAGSRLTVL.

The chain is built from TRBV15 and TRBJ2-3, with 8 bases aligning to TRBD2. CDR3 size: 16 residues. The germline V gene has CDR1 LNHNV and CDR2 YYDKDF (reference sequence). The J segment lost 3 bases and the V segment lost 1 base, leaving 6 bases of the junction unmatched. The CDR3 region has the DNA TGTGCCACCAGCAGAGTAACGGGAGGGGTGACAGATACGCAGTATTTT. It yields the protein CATSRVTGGVTDTQYF.

The genes are TRBV7-9 and TRBJ1-1; TRBD1 matches at 7 bases. The germline gives CDR1 SEHNR, CDR2 FQNEAQ (reference sequence). The CDR3 has 15 amino acids. Germline trimming cut 6 bases from V and 6 bases from J; bases unmatched to any gene: 13. The CDR3 reads CASSAGTEFISEAFF. The CDR3 bases are TGTGCCAGCAGTGCCGGGACAGAGTTTATATCTGAAGCTTTCTTT.

V and J are TRBV19 and TRBJ2-1; 11 bases align to TRBD2. Per germline, CDR1 LNHDA and CDR2 SQIVND (reference sequence). The CDR3 covers 15 residues. V lost 7 bases, J lost 10 bases, and 12 bases stayed unmatched. CDR3 in amino acids: CASIETASGRREQFF. The CDR3 DNA follows: TGTGCCAGTATCGAGACGGCTAGCGGGAGGCGGGAGCAGTTCTTC.

The chain has TRBV6-5 and TRBJ2-7; 8 bases fit TRBD1. The V segment lost 2 bases and the J segment 7 bases; nucleotides outside the gene matches: 10. The germline gives CDR1 MNHEY, CDR2 SVGAGI. There are 15 residues in the CDR3. The CDR3 DNA reads as TGTGCCAGCAGTTACAACCGACAGGGGCCGGGGGAGCAGTACTTC. Protein product: CASSYNRQGPGEQYF.

Remarks on this clone: Other DNA variants within this sample encode the same CDR3. The CDR3 loop reads CASSDGGYEQYF. Written as DNA, the CDR3 is TGTGCCAGCAGTGATGGCGGGTACGAGCAGTACTTC. This chain joins TRBV2 and TRBJ2-7, with D perhaps TRBD2 (5 bases). The CDR3 contains 12 residues. Trimming took 3 bases from V and 4 from J, leaving 7 bases between them. Germline V gene data show CDR1 as SNHLY and CDR2 as FYNNEI.

V and J are TRBV28 and TRBJ1-5; 12 positions agree with TRBD1. After removal of 7 bases from V and 5 bases from J, the junction contained 6 bases not matched to a gene. Looked up from germline, CDR1 is MDHEN and CDR2 is SYDVKM. CDR3 length: 15 residues. The CDR3 coding sequence is TGTGCCAGCAATCAGGGGACAGGGGGCTATCAGCCCCAGCATTTT. It codes for CASNQGTGGYQPQHF.

The table lists this clone with a count of one. V usage is TRBV5-5 and J usage is TRBJ2-1; possible D gene TRBD2, 5 bases. V gave up 1 base and J gave up 8 bases, with 19 bases separating them. This CDR3 is built from 16 residues. The germline CDR1 and CDR2 sequences are SGHKS and YYEKEE (reference sequence). The CDR3 protein is CASSLRALAAGYEQFF. The DNA of the CDR3 is TGTGCCAGCAGCTTGAGGGCTCTAGCCGCGGGCTATGAGCAGTTCTTC.

This chain links TRBV3-1 (or the pseudogene TRBV3-2) with TRBJ1-2; 10 bases match TRBD1. V lost 3 bases to trimming and J lost 9 bases; unmatched junction nucleotides: 10. Germline CDR1 is LGHDT and CDR2 is YNNKEL (reference sequence). The CDR3 consists of 15 residues. The CDR3 here is CASSQGWDRGFSYTF. The CDR3, as DNA: TGTGCCAGCAGCCAGGGCTGGGACAGGGGCTTCAGCTACACCTTC.

This clone was counted once. The J gene is TRBJ2-6, the V gene TRBV18, with D hard to call. The germline gives CDR1 KGHSH, CDR2 LQKENI. The length of the CDR3 is 14 residues. V lost 4 bases, J lost 3 bases, and 7 bases lay in between. The CDR3 reads CASSQTIGANVLTF. CDR3 DNA: TGTGCCAGCTCACAAACTATTGGGGCCAACGTCCTGACTTTC.

The rearrangement joins TRBV27 to TRBJ1-3, with D maybe TRBD1 (5 bases). There are 15 residues in the CDR3. V was pared by 3 bases and J by 0 bases, with 9 bases between. The germline CDR1 and CDR2 sequences are MNHEY and SMNVEV (reference sequence). The CDR3 sequence: CASSFQGPSGNTIYF. DNA for the CDR3: TGTGCCAGCAGTTTCCAGGGTCCCTCTGGAAACACCATATATTTT.

Turning to this clone: The sample holds other DNA sequences that translate to the same CDR3. The chain links TRBV7-3 to TRBJ2-3; weak D call: TRBD1 (5 bases). The CDR3 sequence is 14 residues long. V was trimmed by 6 bases and J by 1 base, leaving 11 bases between them. Germline V gives CDR1 SGHTA, CDR2 FQGTGA. CDR3 sequence (DNA): TGTGCCAGCAGTTCTCTAGGGGGCACAGATACGCAGTATTTT. Translation gives CASSSLGGTDTQYF.

This clone was observed once. The chain carries TRBV5-1 and TRBJ1-1; 8 bases agree with TRBD1. Germline V lookup: CDR1 SGHRS, CDR2 YFSETQ. The V segment lost 4 bases and the J segment 4 bases; nucleotides outside the gene matches: 9. The CDR3 length is 15 residues. The CDR3 sequence: CASSLLRGQFTEAFF. The CDR3 DNA follows: TGCGCCAGCAGCCTCCTCAGGGGGCAGTTCACTGAAGCTTTCTTT. The variable domain in full, completed from reference TRBV5-1 and TRBJ1-1, reads KAGVTQTPRYLIKTRGQQVTLSCSPISGHRSVSWYQQTPGQGLQFLFEYFSETQRNKGNFPGRFSGRQFSNSRSEMNVSTLELGDSALYLCASSLLRGQFTEAFFGQGTRLTVV.

The CDR3 protein is CASSSGDRNTIYF. The CDR3 nucleotides are TGTGCCAGCTCCTCAGGGGACCGAAACACCATATATTTT. The chain recombines TRBV27 with TRBJ1-3; D might be TRBD1 (6 bases). Germline V CDR1 and CDR2: MNHEY, SMNVEV (reference sequence). The V end lost 8 bases, the J end lost 5 bases, and 13 bases lay between the germline ends. The CDR3 spans 13 residues.

The chain employs TRBV29-1 and TRBJ2-1; 10 bases map to TRBD2. The CDR3 totals 16 residues. Germline CDR1 reads SQVTM; CDR2 reads ANQGSEA. J lost 1 base, V lost 7 bases, and 10 bases had no gene match. The CDR3 nucleotides read TGCAGCGCCGAAACGACTAGCGGGTTGTCCTACAATGAGCAGTTCTTC. It encodes CSAETTSGLSYNEQFF.

In its sample, this clone was seen a few times. The CDR3 DNA reads as TGTGCCAGCAGCTTATTAAGCGGGAGGGCCAGGACAGATACGCAGTATTTT. It is translated as CASSLLSGRARTDTQYF. The chain employs TRBV7-2 and TRBJ2-3; 10 bases are a match to TRBD2. Germline assignment: CDR1 SGHTA and CDR2 FQGNSA. The CDR3 covers 17 residues. The ends lost 2 bases at V and 3 bases at J; junction bases unmatched: 8.